The T cell receptor (beta chain) under discussion was sequenced for a study of post-analysis software for immune sequencing data (dated by TCRdb to the mid-2010s). Background for the entire study: The recorded disease courses included relapsing-remitting, secondary progressive and progressive-relapsing multiple sclerosis, and some patients had no subtype annotation. A subset of samples was prepared in parallel using single-end sample barcoding, then pooled and co-amplified after Illumina adapter ligation. The multiple sclerosis patient repertoires were compared with more than 9 previously published healthy control repertoires from donors aged about 6 to 25 years. The paper's findings and limits, for the study overall: Compared with controls, multiple sclerosis patients had significantly lower normalized Chao1 diversity, a finding suggesting substantial peripheral T-cell clonal expansion. Direct clustering with F measure showed strong co-clustering of samples prepared in the same batch, prompting a batch-effect correction. The multiple sclerosis patient group was slightly younger than the control group. Patients showed significantly higher frequencies than controls for roughly five TRBV segments, among them TRBV5-6, TRBV5-1 and TRBV20-1.

Libraries came from PCR. This sample was sequenced with an Illumina HiSeq 2500. To reduce PCR and sequencing biases, unique molecular identifiers were built into the TCR beta cDNA libraries. Per 1 to 10 million input T cells, around 500,000 cDNA molecules were obtained, such that each molecule approximated one T cell. The patient libraries were prepared and sequenced using the same protocol as the earlier healthy control dataset. Samples belonging to the same batch were prepared together, multiplexed and sequenced on a shared HiSeq lane. Concerning the study's data processing: MIGEC handled the raw barcoded reads, throwing out single-read molecular identifier groups before consensus assembly and CDR3 extraction. Clonotype tables were post-analysed with VDJtools, normalizing diversity by down-sampling all datasets to the smallest sample size. In repertoire overlap clustering, CDR3 amino acid sequences, but not nucleotide sequences, were matched to correct batch-related cross-sample contamination. TCRdb ran its own pipeline on the public reads, namely fastp trimming at Q25 and MiXCR clone calling, and kept in-frame beta chains. Each CDR3 protein gets just one entry, which takes the most common genes and DNA from the rows behind it. For this entry, the V and J calls and clone size follow TCRdb and not the study's own pipeline. The sample data list roughly 800,000 distinct CDR3 sequences, and about 50% of these were observed just once. Approximately 4.5% of the sample is taken by the ten largest.

To demonstrate the VDJtools post-analysis software, TCR beta repertoires were profiled from the peripheral blood of 10 to 15 young patients with multiple sclerosis. The patients with multiple sclerosis were children and adolescents between about 6 and 16 years of age. Remarks on this clonotype: There is no known antigen for this receptor. The input lacks base qualities; no much larger clone sits a single base away.

From the cysteine up to the phenylalanine, the CDR3 has a length of 14 residues. CDR3 DNA is the only sequence kept; it has 42 bases, read in frame from the first base. The V and J ends are trimmed by 4 bases and 2 bases, leaving 12 bases between them. Taken from the germline V gene, the CDR1 and CDR2 loops are SGHDT and YYEEEE. The rearranged segments are TRBV5-6 and TRBJ2-5; TRBD1 could be the D gene, as 5 bases match. The TCR comes from a girl between 10 and 17 years old with multiple sclerosis. Input material: blood. The CDR3 amino acid sequence is: CASSARQRQETQYF. The DNA sequence reads TGTGCCAGCAGCGCCCGACAGCGTCAAGAGACCCAGTACTTC.